The TCR beta chain under discussion was sequenced for a study of shared clonotypes between healthy human individuals (dated by TCRdb to the early 2020s). A note on the overall study: Three men and a couple of women, aged 18 to 49 years, made up the cohort. Per donor, three plates each were used for CD4 naive and CD4 memory, two for CD8 naive, and one for CD8 memory. Blood TCR repertoires of about 5 healthy adults were deeply sequenced to estimate repertoire size and the extent of clonotype sharing between individuals. Different laboratories and diverse techniques were used to prepare libraries and sequence TCR repertoires, to increase sequencing depth and limit assay-specific biases. Per donor, leukapheresis produced somewhere between about 0.9 and 9.5 billion PBMCs.

Using the deep immunoSEQ assay, multiplex PCR amplified TCR CDR3 regions from genomic DNA. Extracted genomic DNA from each cell subset was spread evenly across all wells of several immunoSEQ 96-well plates, with each plate serving as a replicate. For sorted subsets, roughly 200 ng of genomic DNA, equivalent to some 30,000 T cell genomes, went into each replicate PCR. The purified libraries were quantified using a Qubit 3.0 fluorometer, sized with a Bioanalyzer 2100, and then quantified again using the KAPA Library Quantification kit. Every immunoSEQ 96-well plate was sequenced on a separate single-read 150-cycle Illumina NextSeq 550 flow cell. The authors processed their data as follows. Because only junctional sequences without quality scores were contained in the immunoSEQ output, filtering matching that applied to full-length reads could not be performed. To assign V/J genes and CDR3, sequences were annotated using PyIR, a Python wrapper for IgBLAST v1.9, with IMGT germline references. Reads were removed for weak V/J assignments (E-value above 1e-6), missing CDR3, stop codons, out-of-frame junctions, or ambiguous translated residues. V3J clonotypes were defined as sequences sharing an identical inferred V gene, J gene, and CDR3 amino acid sequence. The percentage overlap between two repertoires was calculated by dividing the number of shared unique clonotypes by the size of the smaller repertoire. Richness of each repertoire was evaluated using RTK rarefaction, the Chao1 estimator, and Recon v2.1 estimates of unobserved clonotypes. OLGA was used to compute generation probabilities for all TCRbeta clonotypes that the gDNA method yielded from four donors. TCRdb took over this immuneACCESS table, retaining in-frame rearrangements with V and J assigned. Such tables are incomplete; in checked studies, under half of the missing clones stem from an unresolved V gene, and the remainder is unexplained. V, J and clone size were drawn from that table, and D and trimming were deduced from the DNA. For this sample there are some 2 million clones; about 95% appear just once. The top ten clones comprise 0.13% of the sample.

On the study overall, not on this receptor specifically: Because the study included a small number of donors, the genetic and exposure-history diversity represented was limited. Sharing across a handful of donors was observed for approximately 5% of naive CD4, around 3.5% of naive CD8, 2% to 2.5% of memory CD4, and roughly 0.4% of memory CD8 clonotypes. Pairwise subsampling led to the expectation that sequencing depth would affect the degree of clonotype sharing among donors. Compared with non-shared clonotypes, the clonotypes found in all four sorted-subset donors had higher generation probabilities. Sampling was restricted to blood, and TCR repertoires in tissue are likely to differ from TCR repertoires in blood. Incomplete sequencing was indicated by rarefaction of sorted-subset datasets, despite the large sequencing depth. Naive subsets generally had larger estimated clonotype richness than memory subsets.

There are a few counts of this clone. Its target antigen remains unknown. Per-base quality was not reported, and no clone a single base away is much larger than it. Inclusive of the bounding cysteine and phenylalanine, the CDR3 is 16 residues long. Just the 48-base CDR3 DNA is kept, in frame starting at base 1. The germline V gene supplies CDR1 MGHRA and CDR2 YSYEKL. V is pared back by 4 bases and J by 1 base, with 17 bases lying between the germline termini. Healthy HIV-negative adults with no recently reported acute infections or vaccinations were included as donors. Every donor was a Caucasian adult living in Nashville, Tennessee, USA. CD4+ T cells were enriched by magnetic negative selection, after which naive cells were positively selected on CD45RA and the negative fraction was taken as the memory subset. After blood collection by leukapheresis, PBMCs were isolated using Ficoll-Histopaque density gradient centrifugation and then cryopreserved in the vapor phase of liquid nitrogen. Analytical flow cytometry was used to check the purity and quantity of every magnetically sorted T cell population. From each sorted fraction, genomic DNA was isolated and quantified by UV absorbance on a Nanodrop 2000c.

Sequencing input: naive CD4+ T cells sorted from blood. The sample's cell subset or site label, in plain terms: CD45RA+ positively selected. The clonotype was recovered from a man between 18 and 35 years old in good health. The V and J segments used are TRBV4-1 and TRBJ2-7; the D segment is perhaps TRBD1 or TRBD2, each sharing 5 matched bases. The sequenced DNA is TGCGCCAGCAGCCGCCATCTGGCAGAGGGGTCCTACGAGCAGTACTTC. The resulting protein is CASSRHLAEGSYEQYF.